These 18 T cell receptor beta chains came from one sample sequenced in a study of shared clonotypes between healthy human individuals. The table came from immunoSEQ multiplex PCR; TCRdb's copy has only in-frame clones and leaves some out. Of more than 2 million clones in the sample, about 94% are singletons; the top ten hold roughly 0.13%. Input material: naive CD4+ T cells sorted from blood. Subset given: CD45RA+ positively selected. The source of these receptors is a man between 18 and 29 years old in good health.

This chain uses TRBV19 with TRBJ2-2; 13 nucleotides match TRBD2. This CDR3 region has 16 residues. The trim removed 8 bases at V and 7 bases at J, leaving 10 bases unmatched. CDR1 is LNHDA, CDR2 SQIVND, per germline (reference sequence). CDR3 coding DNA: TGTGCCAGTCGCGGACTAGCGGGAGCCATTGGCGGGGAGCTGTTTTTT. It encodes CASRGLAGAIGGELFF.

The rearrangement joins TRBV4-1 to TRBJ2-1; TRBD2 matches 8 bases. Germline loops: CDR1 MGHRA, CDR2 YSYEKL. J was trimmed by 2 bases and V by 3 bases; bases with no gene match: 6. The CDR3 runs 16 residues. The CDR3 nucleotides are TGCGCCAGCAGCCACTCCAGCGGGAGCCCCTACAATGAGCAGTTCTTC. It is translated as CASSHSSGSPYNEQFF.

The J gene is TRBJ1-1, the V gene TRBV5-5, with D maybe TRBD1 (6 bases). This CDR3 region has 13 residues. From germline, CDR1 is SGHKS and CDR2 YYEKEE (reference sequence). Here the CDR3 DNA reads TGTGCAGGGGGGCCAGCGGCGGACACTGAAGCTTTCTTT. Amino acid sequence: CAGGPAADTEAFF.

The V call is TRBV18, the J call TRBJ2-7, with 7 bases lining up with TRBD1. The CDR3 totals 13 residues. Unmatched junction bases numbered 5, after V lost 0 bases and J lost 9 bases. Looked up from germline, CDR1 is KGHSH and CDR2 is LQKENI. CDR3 in amino acids: CASSPPTGLGQYF. CDR3 bases: TGTGCCAGCTCACCACCGACAGGGTTGGGGCAGTACTTC.

This sequence joins TRBV19 and TRBJ1-3; the D gene is possibly TRBD1 (6 bases). The CDR3 totals 14 residues. Trimming cost V 6 bases and J 0 bases, with 9 bases left between them. CDR1 and CDR2 (germline): LNHDA, SQIVND (reference sequence). The DNA for the CDR3 is TGTGCCAGTAGCCAGGGGAACTCTGGAAACACCATATATTTT. Its protein is CASSQGNSGNTIYF.

About this clone itself: The same CDR3 also results from other DNA sequences found in this sample. This chain connects TRBV18 to TRBJ1-1; TRBD1 is a possible D gene (5 bases). CDR1 is KGHSH, CDR2 LQKENI, per germline. The CDR3 is 14 residues long. Trimming took off 2 bases at V and 1 base at J, with 8 bases between the two ends. The CDR3 loop is CASSPGAENTEAFF. The CDR3 DNA follows: TGTGCCAGCTCACCAGGGGCAGAGAACACTGAAGCTTTCTTT.

The chain couples TRBV14 to TRBJ1-4; D is ambiguous. From germline, CDR1 is SGHDN and CDR2 FVKESK. V lost 0 bases and J 8 bases, leaving 10 bases between the germline ends. The CDR3 consists of 14 residues. The CDR3 DNA reads TGTGCCAGCAGCCAAGATCTTAGGCGGGAAAAACTGTTTTTT. Encoded protein: CASSQDLRREKLFF.

V is TRBV11-2 and J is TRBJ2-3, with D possibly being TRBD2 (6 bases). Trimming cost V 2 bases and J 4 bases, with 16 bases left between them. The CDR3 spans 16 residues. Germline CDR1 and CDR2: SGHAT and FQNNGV. The CDR3 protein is CASSLNGRSGADTQYF. CDR3 DNA sequence: TGTGCCAGCAGCTTAAATGGGAGGTCGGGGGCAGATACGCAGTATTTT.

DNA for the CDR3: TGTGCCAGCAGTCAACTAGCGGGTGGCCCCTACGAGCAGTACTTC. Translated, it gives CASSQLAGGPYEQYF. The chain combines TRBV6-6 with TRBJ2-7; 9 nucleotides align to TRBD2. There are 15 residues in the CDR3. Germline values: CDR1 MNHNY, CDR2 SVGAGI (reference sequence). After removal of 5 bases from V and 2 bases from J, the junction contained 7 bases not matched to a gene.

The chain combines TRBV11-2 with TRBJ1-2; 7 bases are a match to TRBD1. V lost 1 base to trimming and J lost 0 bases; unmatched junction nucleotides: 5. Germline V gene sequence: CDR1 SGHAT, CDR2 FQNNGV. The CDR3 is made up of 16 amino acids. The CDR3 region is CASSLGETGPNYGYTF. Written as DNA, the CDR3 is TGTGCCAGCAGCTTAGGGGAGACAGGGCCTAACTATGGCTACACCTTC.

The chain links TRBV6-1 to TRBJ2-5; possibly TRBD1 or TRBD2 for D (5 bases each). This CDR3 comprises 14 residues. V lost 4 bases, J lost 5 bases, and 14 bases lay in between. CDR1 and CDR2 from the germline V gene are MNHNS and SASEGT. CDR3 sequence: CASSGGRPAETQYF. DNA for the CDR3: TGTGCCAGCAGTGGGGGACGGCCAGCGGAGACCCAGTACTTC.

The CDR3 bases are TGCGCCAGCAGCCAAGATTGGGGCGGGGACAATGAGCAGTTCTTC. This gives the protein CASSQDWGGDNEQFF. The chain links TRBV4-1 to TRBJ2-1, with D tentatively TRBD2 (6 bases). The CDR3 totals 15 residues. The germline V gene encodes CDR1 MGHRA and CDR2 YSYEKL. Trimming stripped 0 bases from V and 5 bases from J, with 11 bases between.

The CDR3 DNA is TGTGCCAGTAGTGGGACAGACACTGGAAACACCATATATTTT. Translating it yields CASSGTDTGNTIYF. The chain carries TRBV19 and TRBJ1-3; 7 nucleotides agree with TRBD1. The CDR3 contains 14 residues. CDR1 and CDR2 from the germline V gene are LNHDA and SQIVND (reference sequence). The trim removed 5 bases at V and 2 bases at J, leaving 3 bases unmatched.

The CDR3 region has the DNA TGTGCCAGCAGCTCAAACAGGAATAACTATGGCTACACCTTC. The encoded protein is CASSSNRNNYGYTF. The chain employs TRBV11-2 and TRBJ1-2; maybe TRBD1 (5 bases). Per the germline V gene, CDR1 is SGHAT and CDR2 is FQNNGV. The CDR3 extends over 14 amino acids. V lost 4 bases and J 1 base, leaving 10 bases between the germline ends.

The chain is built from TRBV12-5 and TRBJ2-1, with 9 bases aligning to TRBD1. Germline V gives CDR1 LGHNT, CDR2 FRNRAP. V shed 1 base and J 7 bases; nucleotides not matched to a gene: 5. This CDR3 region has 15 residues. The CDR3 nucleotides read TGTGCTAGTGGTTTGGGGGACAGGGCCCGAAATGAGCAGTTCTTC. This sequence encodes CASGLGDRARNEQFF. The full variable domain, with the rest looked up from reference TRBV12-5 and TRBJ2-1, is DARVTQTPRHKVTEMGQEVTMRCQPILGHNTVFWYRQTMMQGLELLAYFRNRAPLDDSGMPKDRFSAEMPDATLATLKIQPSEPRDSAVYFCASGLGDRARNEQFFGPGTRLTVL.

With regard to this clone: Other DNA sequences from this sample encode an identical CDR3 as well. The V and J genes are TRBV18 and TRBJ1-5; 11 nucleotides align to TRBD1. Germline loops: CDR1 KGHSH, CDR2 LQKENI. V lost 3 bases to trimming and J lost 4 bases; unmatched junction nucleotides: 2. The CDR3 covers 15 residues. In DNA, the CDR3 is TGTGCCAGCTCACCGGGACAGGGGGAGAATCAGCCCCAGCATTTT. Amino acids: CASSPGQGENQPQHF.

The chain is built from TRBV10-1 and TRBJ2-7, with 7 nucleotides matching TRBD1. From germline, CDR1 is WNHNN and CDR2 SYGVQD (reference sequence). The trim removed 2 bases at V and 5 bases at J, leaving 6 bases unmatched. CDR3 size: 14 residues. The CDR3 region is CASSETTGANEQYF. The CDR3, as DNA: TGCGCCAGCAGTGAGACTACAGGGGCCAACGAGCAGTACTTC.

This clone was seen once. The CDR3 bases are TGTGCCAGCAGCGCGGTCCCGGGGGCGACGGAGACCCAGTACTTC. Its translation is CASSAVPGATETQYF. The chain carries TRBV9 and TRBJ2-5; D may correspond to TRBD1 or TRBD2 (6 bases each). Trimming took 3 bases from V and 5 from J, leaving 17 bases between them. The CDR3 loop spans 15 amino acids. The germline gives CDR1 SGDLS, CDR2 YYNGEE.